These T cell receptor beta chains were read from a single sample in a study of blood T cell repertoires in COVID-19. Produced via immunoSEQ multiplex PCR; TCRdb's table is partial and in-frame only. This sample has hundreds of thousands of clones; around 92% occur once, and the top ten carry approximately 3%. Sequenced: peripheral blood. These receptor sequences come from a woman younger than 45 with COVID-19, enrolled during active disease. CDR3s include the opening cysteine and the closing phenylalanine or tryptophan. The D gene is left open where the match is weak. Clone size is stated in some rows and not others, as once, few, many or a class when expanded.

v_gene	d_gene	j_gene	abundance	CDR3aa	CDR3nt
TRBV19	TRBD1	TRBJ1-2	few	CASSPTGQGNYGYTF	TGTGCCAGTAGCCCCACCGGACAGGGGAACTATGGCTACACCTTC
TRBV28	TRBD1	TRBJ2-2	.	CASSWMAGGYTGELFF	TGTGCCAGCAGTTGGATGGCAGGGGGATACACCGGGGAGCTGTTTTTT
TRBV27	.	TRBJ1-4	.	CASSPRGGRGEKLFF	TGTGCCAGCAGCCCGAGGGGGGGAAGGGGGGAAAAACTGTTTTTT
TRBV28	.	TRBJ1-1	.	CASSIVASGGYDFF	TGTGCCAGCAGTATAGTCGCGAGTGGGGGGTATGATTTCTTT
TRBV14	TRBD1	TRBJ1-6	.	CASSLDRGYSPLHF	TGTGCCAGCAGCCTGGACAGGGGTTATTCACCCCTCCACTTT
TRBV2	TRBD1	TRBJ2-1	.	CASSEGTGANEQFF	TGTGCCAGCAGTGAGGGGACAGGGGCAAATGAGCAGTTCTTC
TRBV10-2	.	TRBJ1-1	.	CASSGQKNTEAFF	TGCGCCAGCAGTGGACAGAAGAACACTGAAGCTTTCTTT
TRBV4-1	TRBD1	TRBJ2-7	.	CASSQLRDRGYEQYF	TGCGCCAGCAGCCAGCTCCGGGACAGGGGGTACGAGCAGTACTTC
TRBV4-3	TRBD1	TRBJ1-5	.	CASSPDRGIRGNQPQHF	TGCGCCAGCAGCCCAGACAGGGGGATAAGGGGGAATCAGCCCCAGCATTTT
TRBV28	TRBD1	TRBJ1-2	.	CASSYGDRAYGYTF	TGTGCCAGCAGTTACGGAGACAGGGCCTATGGCTACACCTTC
TRBV5-4	TRBD1	TRBJ1-1	.	CASSTRQGGTEAFF	TGTGCCAGCAGCACAAGACAGGGGGGCACTGAAGCTTTCTTT
TRBV6-2/TRBV6-3	.	TRBJ2-1	once	CASSGVGQRYNEQFF	TGTGCCAGCAGTGGGGTCGGACAGAGATACAATGAGCAGTTCTTC
TRBV24-1	.	TRBJ2-1	.	CATSDPEGRGSYNEQFF	TGTGCCACCAGTGATCCAGAGGGTCGGGGGTCCTACAATGAGCAGTTCTTC
TRBV6-2/TRBV6-3	TRBD1	TRBJ1-1	once	CASSPGTGLYEAFF	TGTGCCAGCAGTCCGGGGACAGGCTTGTATGAAGCTTTCTTT
TRBV12-5	.	TRBJ1-2	.	CASGRETGNYGYTF	TGTGCTAGTGGTAGAGAGACAGGAAACTATGGCTACACCTTC
TRBV27	.	TRBJ1-1	.	CATFSVLGGAFF	TGTGCCACCTTCTCGGTCCTGGGGGGGGCTTTCTTT
TRBV10-2	TRBD1	TRBJ2-1	.	CASGRQGAVEQFF	TGCGCCAGCGGCAGACAGGGGGCTGTTGAGCAGTTCTTC
TRBV5-6	TRBD2	TRBJ2-1	.	CASSPGLAGAPYNEQFF	TGTGCCAGCAGCCCGGGACTAGCGGGGGCCCCCTACAATGAGCAGTTCTTC
TRBV19	TRBD1	TRBJ1-5	few	CATLDRGNQPQHF	TGTGCCACCTTAGACAGGGGGAATCAGCCCCAGCATTTT
TRBV7-2	TRBD1	TRBJ1-2	.	CASSSGQGNTF	TGTGCCAGCAGCTCAGGACAGGGGAACACCTTC
TRBV2	.	TRBJ2-3	.	CASSRVGRSTDTQYF	TGTGCCAGCTCTAGAGTTGGGAGAAGCACAGATACGCAGTATTTT
TRBV6-5	.	TRBJ1-4	few	CASSYQRATNEKLFF	TGTGCCAGCAGTTACCAGCGGGCAACTAATGAAAAACTGTTTTTT
TRBV28	.	TRBJ2-6	few	CASSFGSTSGANVLTF	TGTGCCAGCAGTTTCGGTAGTACCTCTGGGGCCAACGTCCTGACTTTC
TRBV7-9	TRBD1	TRBJ2-1	.	CASSLGGTGGWGEQFF	TGTGCCAGCAGCTTGGGCGGAACAGGGGGTTGGGGTGAGCAGTTCTTC
TRBV4-1	TRBD1	TRBJ1-5	.	CASSPGGGRNQPQHF	TGCGCCAGCAGCCCCGGAGGGGGCCGCAATCAGCCCCAGCATTTT
TRBV30	.	TRBJ1-1	.	CAWSSPFRVNTEAFF	TGTGCCTGGTCATCACCCTTCAGGGTGAACACTGAAGCTTTCTTT
TRBV4-3	TRBD1	TRBJ2-3	.	CASSQEDRGTDTQYF	TGCGCCAGCAGCCAGGAGGACAGGGGCACAGATACGCAGTATTTT
TRBV13	TRBD1	TRBJ1-1	many	CASKGAFDTEAFF	TGTGCCAGTAAGGGGGCTTTTGACACTGAAGCTTTCTTT
TRBV7-9	.	TRBJ2-7	.	CASSPRQGSYEQYF	TGTGCCAGCAGCCCCCGACAAGGTTCCTACGAGCAGTACTTC
TRBV11-3	.	TRBJ2-1	.	CASSLNSGEYEQFF	TGTGCCAGCAGCTTAAATTCAGGGGAATATGAGCAGTTCTTC
TRBV27	TRBD1	TRBJ2-7	.	CASSAGQVVSEQYF	TGTGCCAGCAGTGCGGGACAGGTCGTCTCCGAGCAGTACTTC
TRBV10-2	.	TRBJ1-1	.	CASSDSARTANTEAFF	TGCGCCAGCAGTGATAGCGCTCGTACAGCGAACACTGAAGCTTTCTTT
TRBV29-1	TRBD1	TRBJ1-1	.	CSGNRGLDTEAFF	TGCAGCGGTAACAGGGGCTTGGACACTGAAGCTTTCTTT
TRBV7-2	.	TRBJ2-3	.	CASSPEGGGLDTQYF	TGTGCCAGCAGCCCAGAGGGGGGGGGCCTAGATACGCAGTATTTT
TRBV4-3	TRBD1	TRBJ2-1	.	CASSLVFGTGESHEQFF	TGCGCCAGCAGCCTGGTTTTTGGGACAGGGGAGTCGCATGAGCAGTTCTTC
TRBV5-1	TRBD1	TRBJ2-7	.	CASSLDRGNPYEQYF	TGCGCCAGCAGCTTGGACAGGGGAAACCCCTACGAGCAGTACTTC
TRBV7-9	TRBD1	TRBJ1-1	.	CASSTRDRGTEAFF	TGTGCCAGCAGCACCCGGGACAGGGGCACTGAAGCTTTCTTT
TRBV5-4	TRBD1	TRBJ1-2	.	CASSLPSTGIHGYTF	TGTGCCAGCAGCTTGCCCTCGACAGGGATACATGGCTACACCTTC
TRBV9	.	TRBJ2-1	few	CASSTWTQGNEQFF	TGTGCCAGCAGCACCTGGACTCAAGGAAATGAGCAGTTCTTC
TRBV7-9	.	TRBJ1-5	.	CASSSTGSQPQHF	TGTGCCAGCAGCTCTACAGGGAGTCAGCCCCAGCATTTT
TRBV24-1	.	TRBJ2-1	once	CATSDPTGLTQFF	TGTGCCACCAGTGATCCGACAGGTTTGACCCAGTTCTTC
TRBV15	.	TRBJ1-5	.	CATLGERRNQPQHF	TGTGCCACCTTGGGCGAAAGGAGGAATCAGCCCCAGCATTTT
TRBV6-5	.	TRBJ2-5	.	CASGSYSVAGTQYF	TGTGCCAGCGGATCCTATAGCGTCGCGGGGACCCAGTACTTC